This TCR beta chain comes out of a study of blood T cell repertoires in COVID-19. Study-wide context: From the United States, Italy and Spain came samples of acute and convalescent COVID-19.

From germline, CDR1 is SGHRS and CDR2 YFSETQ. CDR3 length: 14 residues. The V end was cut by 0 bases, the J end by 1 base, with 7 bases between. TCRdb's table, derived via immunoSEQ multiplex PCR, lists solely in-frame clones and lacks some. The repertoire includes 200,000 or so clones, approximately 82% of them detected once, and 6.9% sits in the top ten. The gene calls are TRBV5-1 and TRBJ1-1; D unclear. The specimen sequenced was peripheral blood. The receptor's source is a human donor with acute or convalescent COVID-19. The donor label of this sample is uncertain. The DNA of the CDR3 is TGCGCCAGCAGCTTGGCCGTCTGGAACACTGAAGCTTTCTTT. It codes for CASSLAVWNTEAFF.